Listed here are 20 T cell receptor beta chains from one sample, sequenced in a study of cytotoxic CD8 clonotypes in ibrutinib-treated CLL. Some clones are missing from TCRdb's copy, which holds only in-frame ones; the method was immunoSEQ multiplex PCR. Of 60,000 to 95,000 clones listed, less than 85% are singletons. Sample: PBMCs, taken after 24 months of ibrutinib treatment. These receptors came from a human donor with chronic lymphocytic leukemia.

The chain has TRBV10-3 and TRBJ2-7; D possibly corresponds to TRBD2 (6 bases). Looked up from germline, CDR1 is ENHRY and CDR2 is SYGVKD. V was clipped by 0 bases and J by 2 bases, with 14 bases between them. The CDR3 contains 16 residues. Here the CDR3 reads CAISESRQRGAYEQYF. CDR3 DNA: TGTGCCATCAGTGAGTCGAGACAGCGCGGGGCCTACGAGCAGTACTTC.

The rearrangement joins TRBV7-2 to TRBJ2-7, with a tentative D call TRBD1 (6 bases). Germline loops: CDR1 SGHTA, CDR2 FQGNSA. CDR3 size: 14 residues. The ends were cut back, 5 bases at V and 4 bases at J, with 15 bases in the middle. The chain's CDR3 is CASSQDSFLYEQYF. The DNA of the CDR3 is TGTGCCAGCAGCCAGGACAGCTTTCTTTACGAGCAGTACTTC.

V gene TRBV28 combines with J gene TRBJ2-7; D assignment may be TRBD1 or TRBD2 (5 bases each). Germline CDR1 and CDR2: MDHEN and SYDVKM. Between the trimmed V and J ends, which lost 6 bases and 3 bases, there was a span of 9 bases. The CDR3 spans 12 residues. CDR3 in DNA: TGTGCCAGCAGAGGGGACGGCTACGAGCAGTACTTC. As protein: CASRGDGYEQYF.

The rearrangement links TRBV18 to TRBJ2-7; 10 bases agree with TRBD1. The CDR3 totals 14 residues. With V trimmed by 3 bases and J by 2 bases, 1 base remained unmatched. The germline V gene encodes CDR1 KGHSH and CDR2 LQKENI. DNA for the CDR3: TGTGCCAGCTCACCGGGACAGGGGACCTACGAGCAGTACTTC. This translates into CASSPGQGTYEQYF.

The chain recombines TRBV28 with TRBJ2-5; no definite D call. This CDR3 region has 13 residues. The germline V and J ends were trimmed by 5 bases and 5 bases, with 12 bases remaining between them. Germline loops: CDR1 MDHEN, CDR2 SYDVKM. The CDR3 bases are TGTGCCAGCAGTCCTTTGGTTAGTGAGACCCAGTACTTC. Translating gives CASSPLVSETQYF.

V and J are TRBV7-3 and TRBJ2-7; 12 bases align to TRBD2. This CDR3 is built from 19 residues. CDR1 and CDR2 from the germline V gene are SGHTA and FQGTGA. Germline trimming cut 5 bases from V and 4 bases from J; bases unmatched to any gene: 18. The CDR3 DNA reads TGTGCCAGCAGCCCTGACTTGACTAGCGGGAGAGAGGAGAAGTACGAGCAGTACTTC. Encoded protein: CASSPDLTSGREEKYEQYF.

This clone was observed a handful of times. The chain carries TRBV6-5 and TRBJ1-1; D ambiguous. The CDR3 has 13 residues. Germline V lookup: CDR1 MNHEY, CDR2 SVGAGI. V lost 4 bases and J 1 base, leaving 7 bases between the germline ends. The CDR3 DNA follows: TGTGCCAGCAGTTTTGCGAGGAACACTGAAGCTTTCTTT. Translated, it gives CASSFARNTEAFF.

This sequence joins TRBV7-2 and TRBJ2-7, with TRBD2 matching 11 bases. The J segment lost 0 bases and the V segment lost 5 bases, leaving 3 bases of the junction unmatched. The CDR3 is 15 amino acids. CDR1 is SGHTA and CDR2 is FQGNSA in the germline V gene. The CDR3 is CASSQGLAASYEQYF. The CDR3 region has the DNA TGTGCCAGCAGCCAGGGACTAGCGGCCTCCTACGAGCAGTACTTC.

The CDR3 protein is CASSVRTNSYNEQFF. The DNA for the CDR3 is TGTGCCAGCAGCGTACGGACAAACTCCTACAATGAGCAGTTCTTC. V is TRBV7-8 and J is TRBJ2-1; possibly TRBD1 for D (5 bases). The V gene lost 5 bases and the J gene lost 0 bases, with 11 bases spanning the gap. Germline V gene sequence: CDR1 SGHVS, CDR2 FQNEAQ. The CDR3 sequence is 15 residues long.

The gene calls are TRBV12-5 and TRBJ2-5; D is perhaps TRBD1 (6 bases). Trimming pared 7 bases from V and 1 base from J, leaving 7 bases between. Germline CDR1 LGHNT, CDR2 FRNRAP. This CDR3 has 12 residues. The chain's CDR3 is CASAGVQETQYF. The CDR3 bases are TGTGCTAGTGCAGGGGTCCAAGAGACCCAGTACTTC. The whole variable domain, remainder taken from reference TRBV12-5 and TRBJ2-5, is DARVTQTPRHKVTEMGQEVTMRCQPILGHNTVFWYRQTMMQGLELLAYFRNRAPLDDSGMPKDRFSAEMPDATLATLKIQPSEPRDSAVYFCASAGVQETQYFGPGTRLLVL.

This chain connects TRBV2 to TRBJ2-5; possible D gene TRBD2, 6 bases. This CDR3 is built from 14 residues. Germline assignment: CDR1 SNHLY and CDR2 FYNNEI. Trimming cost V 6 bases and J 7 bases, with 18 bases left between them. In DNA form, the CDR3 reads TGTGCCAGCAGCGGGGACTCCTCGGTAGGGACCCAGTACTTC. As protein: CASSGDSSVGTQYF.

This clone was counted between two and nine times. The chain employs TRBV6-4 and TRBJ2-7; either TRBD1 or TRBD2 may fit D (6 bases each). Per the germline V gene, CDR1 is MRHNA and CDR2 is SNTAGT. This CDR3 has 14 residues. The V end lost 7 bases, the J end lost 5 bases, and 18 bases lay between the germline ends. The CDR3: CASIRRGRIHEQYF. Written as DNA, the CDR3 is TGTGCCAGCATCAGACGGGGGCGAATCCACGAGCAGTACTTC.

The chain combines TRBV5-1 with TRBJ2-1; D remains ambiguous. This CDR3 is built from 14 residues. The V and J ends lost 4 bases and 7 bases respectively, with 15 bases between them. Germline V CDR1 and CDR2: SGHRS, YFSETQ. The CDR3 region is CASSAEGLSNEQFF. The CDR3 bases are TGCGCCAGCAGCGCGGAAGGCCTGAGTAATGAGCAGTTCTTC.

The gene calls are TRBV7-9 and TRBJ2-7, with D perhaps matching TRBD1 (5 bases). This CDR3 contains 16 residues. The germline V and J ends were trimmed by 0 bases and 3 bases, with 15 bases remaining between them. Per germline, CDR1 SEHNR and CDR2 FQNEAQ (reference sequence). CDR3: CASSLAAGLSLYEQYF. In DNA form, the CDR3 reads TGTGCCAGCAGCTTAGCAGCAGGGCTCTCCCTCTACGAGCAGTACTTC.

The CDR3 region has the DNA TGCGCCAGCAGTGGAGCCTCTGGGGCCAACGTCCTGACTTTC. It encodes CASSGASGANVLTF. The J gene is TRBJ2-6, the V gene TRBV4-1; D is undetermined. The CDR3 has 14 residues. V was pared by 6 bases and J by 0 bases, with 6 bases between. Germline V gives CDR1 MGHRA, CDR2 YSYEKL.

J is TRBJ2-7 and V is TRBV6-1; D unresolved. V lost 6 bases, J lost 2 bases, and 2 bases lay in between. Germline CDR1 is MNHNS and CDR2 is SASEGT. This CDR3 contains 10 residues. CDR3 in amino acids: CASRTYEQYF. The CDR3 region has the DNA TGTGCCAGCAGAACCTACGAGCAGTACTTC.

This chain links TRBV2 with TRBJ1-1; TRBD1 is a possible D gene (5 bases). Germline CDR1 is SNHLY and CDR2 is FYNNEI. Trimming stripped 1 base from V and 7 bases from J, with 13 bases between. The CDR3 extends over 14 amino acids. The CDR3 DNA reads as TGTGCCAGCAGTGAAGTGGGGCAGGTCGGTGAAGCTTTCTTT. This translates into CASSEVGQVGEAFF. Full variable domain (remainder filled in from reference TRBV2 and TRBJ1-1): EPEVTQTPSHQVTQMGQEVILRCVPISNHLYFYWYRQILGQKVEFLVSFYNNEISEKSEIFDDQFSVERPDGSNFTLKIRSTKLEDSAMYFCASSEVGQVGEAFFGQGTRLTVV.

J is TRBJ2-5 and V is TRBV2; weak D call: TRBD2 (6 bases). The J call may be wrong; the DNA end is better matched by TRBJ2-7. Germline assignment: CDR1 SNHLY and CDR2 FYNNEI. CDR3 length: 12 residues. The CDR3 sequence: CASRGLSYEQYF. The CDR3 DNA sequence: TGTGCCAGCAGAGGACTATCTTACGAGCAGTACTTC.

The chain couples TRBV29-1 to TRBJ1-1; D is perhaps TRBD1 (5 bases). The CDR3 is 13 residues long. V was clipped by 7 bases and J by 1 base, with 13 bases between them. The germline CDR1 and CDR2 sequences are SQVTM and ANQGSEA. The DNA for the CDR3 is TGCAGCGCCCGCAATGGACAGAACACTGAAGCTTTCTTT. The encoded protein is CSARNGQNTEAFF.

V and J are TRBV7-3 and TRBJ2-6; TRBD2 aligns across 10 bases. The CDR3 length is 18 residues. Per the germline V gene, CDR1 is SGHTA and CDR2 is FQGTGA. J was trimmed by 2 bases and V by 2 bases; bases with no gene match: 6. This CDR3 is CASSLGASGSPGANVLTF. The CDR3 nucleotides read TGTGCCAGCAGCTTAGGGGCTAGCGGGAGTCCTGGGGCCAACGTCCTGACTTTC.